The sequence of this T cell receptor (beta chain) was determined in a study of cytomegalovirus exposure and HLA in healthy donors. Points from the study as a whole: The study put 150 to 200 TCR beta chains on its list as cytomegalovirus-associated. A few V segments could not be told apart, such as TRBV6-2 and TRBV6-3, and were left out.

CDR3 size: 15 residues. Looked up from germline, CDR1 is MNHEY and CDR2 is SVGAGI. V was pared by 5 bases and J by 0 bases, with 3 bases of the junction left unmatched. Of note for this clone: Its matching antigen is unknown.

Researchers ran the PCR with 60 Vbeta and 13 Jbeta primers. Sequencing was performed with immunoSEQ multiplex PCR; in TCRdb, only in-frame clones are kept and a portion is missing. The sample lists over 100,000 clones, over 60% seen once, with 2.5% to 3.5% in the top ten. Sequencing was done on a sample of PBMCs. V usage is TRBV6-5 and J usage is TRBJ2-7; 11 bases fit TRBD2. The clonotype comes from a woman younger than 35 in good health and CMV-seropositive. The CDR3 coding sequence is TGTGCCAGCAGTATGGGACTAGCGGCCTCCTACGAGCAGTACTTC. Translation: CASSMGLAASYEQYF.